The TCR beta chain described here comes from a study of blood T cell repertoires in COVID-19. Study-level background: Spain, Italy and the United States supplied samples that represented acute and convalescent COVID-19. Sample material is recorded as cDNA or gDNA derived from T cells, B-cell-depleted T cells, or PBMCs.

Source study methods: Cell counts per sample came from amplifying reference gene primers. Measured with immunoSEQ multiplex PCR; TCRdb has only the in-frame clones, and not every one. That table supplies the V and J calls and clone size; D and trimming were determined from the DNA. The sample comprises around 230,000 clones, 65% to 85% of which are singletons, and around 8% rests with the top ten. Per germline, CDR1 SGDLS and CDR2 YYNGEE. This CDR3 has 16 residues. The junction had 7 bases not matched to a gene; V was cut back by 0 bases and J by 2 bases. V gene TRBV9 combines with J gene TRBJ2-7; 8 nucleotides match TRBD2. The sequence came from a woman of 80 years or more with acute or convalescent COVID-19. Sequencing was done on a sample of peripheral blood. In DNA, the CDR3 is TGTGCCAGCAGCGTAGGAGGAGCGGGAGTTCCCTACGAGCAGTACTTC. Translated: CASSVGGAGVPYEQYF.